This T cell receptor (beta chain) was captured in a study of OX40 agonist ivuxolimab in advanced cancers. The CDR3 spans 15 residues. Germline V gives CDR1 GTSNPN, CDR2 SVGIG (reference sequence). V was cut by 2 bases and J by 0 bases, with 11 bases left in between. Study-wide points: Doses of 0.1 to 3.0 mg/kg were accompanied by clonal expansion of CD4+ and CD8+ blood T cells by week 6. Averaged across samples, CD8+ T cells carried more expanded clones than CD4+ did.

This clone was seen just once. The antigen is not known. The repertoire was sequenced with immunoSEQ multiplex PCR; TCRdb's copy has only in-frame clones and lacks some. Of roughly 60,000 clones in the sample, approximately 88% were seen once. The origin of this receptor is an adult with an advanced solid tumor such as melanoma, head and neck, liver or kidney cancer. The rearrangement links TRBV30 to TRBJ1-3, with D unclear. The input for sequencing was CD4+ or CD8+ T cells sorted from blood, taken in a trial of the OX40 agonist ivuxolimab. The CDR3 bases are TGTGCCTGGAGTACCCTCGAGAGCTCTGGAAACACCATATATTTT. Protein product: CAWSTLESSGNTIYF.